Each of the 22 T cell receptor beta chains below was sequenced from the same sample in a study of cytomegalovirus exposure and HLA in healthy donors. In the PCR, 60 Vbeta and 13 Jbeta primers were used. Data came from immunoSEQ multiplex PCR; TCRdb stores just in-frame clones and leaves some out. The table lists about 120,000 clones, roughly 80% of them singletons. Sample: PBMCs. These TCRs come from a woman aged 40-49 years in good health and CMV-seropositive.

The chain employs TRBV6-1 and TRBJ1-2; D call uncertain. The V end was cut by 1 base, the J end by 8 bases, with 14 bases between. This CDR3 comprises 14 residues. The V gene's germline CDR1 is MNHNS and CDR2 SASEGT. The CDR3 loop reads CASSEVGSLRGYTF. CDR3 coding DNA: TGTGCCAGCAGTGAAGTCGGGAGTTTGAGAGGCTACACCTTC.

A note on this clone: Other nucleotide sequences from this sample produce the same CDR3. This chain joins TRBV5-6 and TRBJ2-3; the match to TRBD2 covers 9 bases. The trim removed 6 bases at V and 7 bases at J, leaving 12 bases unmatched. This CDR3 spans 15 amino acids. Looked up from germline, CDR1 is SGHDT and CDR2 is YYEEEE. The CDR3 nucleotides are TGTGCCAGCAAATTTTTGGCGGGAGGGCCAAATACGCAGTATTTT. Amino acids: CASKFLAGGPNTQYF. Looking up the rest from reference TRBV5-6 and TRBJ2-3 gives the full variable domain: DAGVTQSPTHLIKTRGQQVTLRCSPKSGHDTVSWYQQALGQGPQFIFQYYEEEERQRGNFPDRFSGHQFPNYSSELNVNALLLGDSALYLCASKFLAGGPNTQYFGPGTRLTVL.

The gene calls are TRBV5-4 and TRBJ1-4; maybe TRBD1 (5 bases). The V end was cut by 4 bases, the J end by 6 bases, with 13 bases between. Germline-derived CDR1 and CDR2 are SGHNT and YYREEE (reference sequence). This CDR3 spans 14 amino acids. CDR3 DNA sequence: TGTGCCAGCAGCCCTCAGGGAATTGATGAAAAACTGTTTTTT. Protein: CASSPQGIDEKLFF.

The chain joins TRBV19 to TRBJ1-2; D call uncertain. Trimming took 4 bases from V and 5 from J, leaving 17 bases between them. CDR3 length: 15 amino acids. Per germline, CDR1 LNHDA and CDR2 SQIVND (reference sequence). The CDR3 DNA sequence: TGTGCCAGTAGTACTAGTAGTAGACGGATATATGGCTACACCTTC. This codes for CASSTSSRRIYGYTF.

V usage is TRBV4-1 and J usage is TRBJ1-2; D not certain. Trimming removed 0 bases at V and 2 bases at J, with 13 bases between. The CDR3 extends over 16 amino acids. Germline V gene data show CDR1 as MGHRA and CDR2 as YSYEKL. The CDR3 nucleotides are TGCGCCAGCAGCCAAGATTGGCAGGAAGCCAACTATGGCTACACCTTC. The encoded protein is CASSQDWQEANYGYTF.

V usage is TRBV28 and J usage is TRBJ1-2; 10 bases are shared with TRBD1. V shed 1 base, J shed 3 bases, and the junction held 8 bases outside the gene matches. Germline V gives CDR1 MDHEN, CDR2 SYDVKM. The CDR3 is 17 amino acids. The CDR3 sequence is CASSLLPGTGEDYGYTF. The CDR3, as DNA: TGTGCCAGCAGTTTATTACCCGGGACAGGGGAAGACTATGGCTACACCTTC.

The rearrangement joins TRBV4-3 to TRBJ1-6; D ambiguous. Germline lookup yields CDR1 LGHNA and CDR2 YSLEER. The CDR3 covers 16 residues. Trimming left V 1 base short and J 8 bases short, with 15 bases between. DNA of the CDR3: TGCGCCAGCAGCCAAGTGGTGAGTCCTGAGGATTCACCCCTCCACTTT. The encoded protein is CASSQVVSPEDSPLHF.

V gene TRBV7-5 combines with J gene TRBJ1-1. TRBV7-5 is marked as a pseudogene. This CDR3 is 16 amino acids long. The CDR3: CVRSCYETYEDTEAFF. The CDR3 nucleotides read TGTGTCAGAAGCTGCTACGAGACCTATGAGGACACTGAAGCTTTCTTT.

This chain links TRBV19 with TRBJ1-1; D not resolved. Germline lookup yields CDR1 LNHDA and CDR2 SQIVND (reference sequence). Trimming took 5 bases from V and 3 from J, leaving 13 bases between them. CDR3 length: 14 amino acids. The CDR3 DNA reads TGTGCCAGTAGTTTTGGATTAGGAGACACTGAAGCTTTCTTT. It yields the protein CASSFGLGDTEAFF. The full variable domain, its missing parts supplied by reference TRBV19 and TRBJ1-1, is DGGITQSPKYLFRKEGQNVTLSCEQNLNHDAMYWYRQDPGQGLRLIYYSQIVNDFQKGDIAEGYSVSREKKESFPLTVTSAQKNPTAFYLCASSFGLGDTEAFFGQGTRLTVV.

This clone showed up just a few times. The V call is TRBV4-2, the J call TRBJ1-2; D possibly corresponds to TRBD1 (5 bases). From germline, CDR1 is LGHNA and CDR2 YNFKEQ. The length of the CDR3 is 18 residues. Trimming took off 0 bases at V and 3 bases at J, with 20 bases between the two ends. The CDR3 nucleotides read TGTGCCAGCAGCCAAGATGGGGCAGGGTTGATATCAGACTATGGCTACACCTTC. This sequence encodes CASSQDGAGLISDYGYTF.

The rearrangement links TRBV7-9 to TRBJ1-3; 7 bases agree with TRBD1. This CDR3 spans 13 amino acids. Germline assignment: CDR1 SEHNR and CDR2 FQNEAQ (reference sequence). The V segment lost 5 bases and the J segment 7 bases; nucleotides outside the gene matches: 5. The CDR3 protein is CASSDRVGNTIYF. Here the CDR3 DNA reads TGTGCCAGCAGCGACAGGGTGGGGAACACCATATATTTT. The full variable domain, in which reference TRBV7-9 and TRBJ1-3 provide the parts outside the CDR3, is DTGVSQNPRHKITKRGQNVTFRCDPISEHNRLYWYRQTLGQGPEFLTYFQNEAQLEKSRLLSDRFSAERPKGSFSTLEIQRTEQGDSAMYLCASSDRVGNTIYFGEGSWLTVV.

CDR3 coding DNA: TGTGCCAGCAGCGCGGACAGGGTTGCCGGGGAGCTGTTTTTT. Protein: CASSADRVAGELFF. This chain uses TRBV7-9 with TRBJ2-2, with 8 nucleotides matching TRBD1. The J segment lost 6 bases and the V segment lost 5 bases, leaving 5 bases of the junction unmatched. Per germline, CDR1 SEHNR and CDR2 FQNEAQ (reference sequence). The CDR3 sequence is 14 residues long.

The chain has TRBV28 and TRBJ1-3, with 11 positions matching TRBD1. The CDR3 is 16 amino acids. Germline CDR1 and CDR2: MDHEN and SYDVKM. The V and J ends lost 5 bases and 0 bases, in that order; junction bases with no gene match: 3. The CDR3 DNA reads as TGTGCCAGCAGTGGGACAGGGGGAGTCTCTGGAAACACCATATATTTT. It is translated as CASSGTGGVSGNTIYF.

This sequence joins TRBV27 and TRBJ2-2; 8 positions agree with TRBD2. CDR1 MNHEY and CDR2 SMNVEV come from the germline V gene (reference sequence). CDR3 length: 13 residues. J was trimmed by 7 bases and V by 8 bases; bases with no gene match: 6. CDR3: CASPSGRGGELFF. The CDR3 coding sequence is TGTGCCAGCCCAAGCGGGAGAGGCGGGGAGCTGTTTTTT.

The DNA for the CDR3 is TGTGCCAGCAGCCAAGGACTAACCCGGCCTCCTAATGAAAAACTGTTTTTT. This translates into CASSQGLTRPPNEKLFF. V is TRBV14 and J is TRBJ1-4; D uncertain. The V and J ends lost 1 base and 3 bases respectively, with 15 bases between them. The germline V gene has CDR1 SGHDN and CDR2 FVKESK. The CDR3 contains 17 residues. Full variable domain (rest looked up from reference TRBV14 and TRBJ1-4): EAGVTQFPSHSVIEKGQTVTLRCDPISGHDNLYWYRRVMGKEIKFLLHFVKESKQDESGMPNNRFLAERTGGTYSTLKVQPAELEDSGVYFCASSQGLTRPPNEKLFFGSGTQLSVL.

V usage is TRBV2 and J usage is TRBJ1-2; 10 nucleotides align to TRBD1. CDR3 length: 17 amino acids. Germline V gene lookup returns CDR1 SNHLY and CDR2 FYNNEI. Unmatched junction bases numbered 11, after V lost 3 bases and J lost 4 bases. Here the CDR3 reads CASSDKRQGAGGYGYTF. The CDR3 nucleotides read TGTGCCAGCAGTGACAAGAGACAGGGGGCGGGAGGCTATGGCTACACCTTC. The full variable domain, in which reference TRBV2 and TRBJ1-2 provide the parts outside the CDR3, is EPEVTQTPSHQVTQMGQEVILRCVPISNHLYFYWYRQILGQKVEFLVSFYNNEISEKSEIFDDQFSVERPDGSNFTLKIRSTKLEDSAMYFCASSDKRQGAGGYGYTFGSGTRLTVV.

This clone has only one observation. CDR3 bases: TGTGCCACCCGACGGGAGAACACCGGGGAGCTGTTTTTT. Protein sequence: CATRRENTGELFF. This chain connects TRBV6-6 to TRBJ2-2; D may be TRBD2 (5 bases). CDR1 MNHNY and CDR2 SVGAGI come from the germline V gene (reference sequence). Trimming left V 10 bases short and J 1 base short, with 10 bases between. The CDR3 has 13 residues.

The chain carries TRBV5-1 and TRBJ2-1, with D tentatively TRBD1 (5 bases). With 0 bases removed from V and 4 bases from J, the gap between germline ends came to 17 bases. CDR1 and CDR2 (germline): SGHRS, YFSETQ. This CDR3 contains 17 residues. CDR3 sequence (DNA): TGCGCCAGCAGCTTGGGGCAGGGCCCCCTTTCTTACAATGAGCAGTTCTTC. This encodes CASSLGQGPLSYNEQFF.

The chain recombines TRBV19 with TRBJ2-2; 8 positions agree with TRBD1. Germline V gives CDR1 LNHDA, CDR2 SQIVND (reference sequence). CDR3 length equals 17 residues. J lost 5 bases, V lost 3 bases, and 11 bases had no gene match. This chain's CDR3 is CASSMSLRQGRTGELFF. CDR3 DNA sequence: TGTGCCAGTAGTATGAGTTTGAGACAGGGGCGGACCGGGGAGCTGTTTTTT.

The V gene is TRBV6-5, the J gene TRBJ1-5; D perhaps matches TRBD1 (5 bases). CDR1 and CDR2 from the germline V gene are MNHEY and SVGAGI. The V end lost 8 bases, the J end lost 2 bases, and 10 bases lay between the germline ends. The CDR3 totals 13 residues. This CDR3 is CASDVRGNQPQHF. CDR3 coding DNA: TGTGCCAGCGATGTCAGGGGCAATCAGCCCCAGCATTTT.

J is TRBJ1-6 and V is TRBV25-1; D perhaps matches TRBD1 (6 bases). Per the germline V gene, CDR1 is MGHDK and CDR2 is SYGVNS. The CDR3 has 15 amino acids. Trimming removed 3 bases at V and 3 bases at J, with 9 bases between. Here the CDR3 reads CASSEGAFYNSPLHF. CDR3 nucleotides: TGTGCCAGCAGTGAGGGGGCCTTCTATAATTCACCCCTCCACTTT.

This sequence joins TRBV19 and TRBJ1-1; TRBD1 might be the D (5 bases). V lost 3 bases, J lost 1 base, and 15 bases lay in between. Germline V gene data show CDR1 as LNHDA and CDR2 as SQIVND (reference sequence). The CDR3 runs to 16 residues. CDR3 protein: CASSMGPLIQNTEAFF. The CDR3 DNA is TGTGCCAGTAGTATGGGGCCTCTAATCCAGAACACTGAAGCTTTCTTT.